The 24 T cell receptor beta chains below were found in one sample sequenced in a study of blood T cell repertoires in COVID-19. Generated by immunoSEQ multiplex PCR, the TCRdb table keeps only in-frame clones and is missing some. Among approximately 90,000 clones, about four fifths were seen once, and the ten largest hold less than 7%. Material for sequencing was peripheral blood. The origin of the receptors is a man between 65 and 80 years old with COVID-19, enrolled during active disease.

The chain uses TRBV11-2 and TRBJ2-2; 11 nucleotides line up with TRBD1. The CDR3 loop spans 15 amino acids. The germline V gene encodes CDR1 SGHAT and CDR2 FQNNGV. V gave up 5 bases and J gave up 7 bases; unmatched junction bases: 6. The CDR3 bases are TGTGCCAGCAGCCCACGGACAGGGGGCAACGGGGAGCTGTTTTTT. Protein: CASSPRTGGNGELFF.

This clone was picked up a small number of times. This chain joins TRBV19 and TRBJ2-1, with TRBD2 identical over 10 bases. The ends lost 2 bases at V and 3 bases at J; junction bases unmatched: 1. The germline V gene has CDR1 LNHDA and CDR2 SQIVND (reference sequence). The CDR3 consists of 15 residues. The CDR3 DNA is TGTGCCAGTAGTATAACTAGCGGGGTCTACAATGAGCAGTTCTTC. It translates to CASSITSGVYNEQFF.

The CDR3 loop is CASSYTPPGQSRSTIYF. The CDR3 DNA reads as TGTGCCAGCAGTTACACCCCTCCAGGGCAATCCCGTAGCACCATATATTTT. The genes are TRBV7-2 and TRBJ1-3, with D tentatively TRBD1 (5 bases). Trimming shortened V by 6 bases and J by 9 bases, and 27 bases separated the two germline ends. CDR1 is SGHTA and CDR2 is FQGNSA in the germline V gene. This CDR3 has 17 residues.

This clone was recorded only once. This rearrangement joins TRBV4-1 to TRBJ1-1; tentatively, D is TRBD1 (5 bases). Germline V gene lookup returns CDR1 MGHRA and CDR2 YSYEKL. Trimming cost V 1 base and J 2 bases, with 11 bases left between them. The CDR3 runs 15 residues. The CDR3 sequence is CASSQGTTVNTEAFF. Written as DNA, the CDR3 is TGCGCCAGCAGCCAAGGAACGACAGTAAACACTGAAGCTTTCTTT.

V gene TRBV13 combines with J gene TRBJ2-3; no clear D. With 5 bases removed from V and 2 bases from J, the gap between germline ends came to 11 bases. CDR3 size: 14 residues. The V gene's germline CDR1 is PRHDT and CDR2 FYEKMQ (reference sequence). The CDR3 sequence: CASSPPAYTDTQYF. The CDR3 DNA follows: TGTGCCAGCAGCCCCCCAGCGTACACAGATACGCAGTATTTT.

This chain joins TRBV3-1 (or the pseudogene TRBV3-2) and TRBJ2-5, with 7 bases lining up with TRBD2. The CDR3 length is 14 residues. With 4 bases clipped from V and 5 bases from J, the junction kept 7 bases outside the gene matches. The germline gives CDR1 LGHDT, CDR2 YNNKEL (reference sequence). The CDR3 region is CASSPHGRLETQYF. For the CDR3, the DNA is TGTGCCAGCAGCCCCCACGGGAGGTTGGAGACCCAGTACTTC.

V is TRBV7-2 and J is TRBJ1-4; 7 positions match TRBD1. The CDR3 is 16 residues long. V was clipped by 6 bases and J by 8 bases; unmatched bases: 15. CDR1 and CDR2 from the germline V gene are SGHTA and FQGNSA. The CDR3 sequence is CASSLKAGRGKEKLFF. The CDR3 nucleotides are TGTGCCAGCAGTTTAAAAGCTGGCAGGGGGAAGGAAAAACTGTTTTTT.

This chain uses TRBV7-2 with TRBJ2-1; 13 bases align to TRBD2. Germline V gene sequence: CDR1 SGHTA, CDR2 FQGNSA. V lost 6 bases to trimming and J lost 4 bases; unmatched junction nucleotides: 6. This CDR3 region has 16 residues. The DNA of the CDR3 is TGTGCCAGCAGGGGAGGACTAGCGGGGGTATACAATGAGCAGTTCTTC. It specifies CASRGGLAGVYNEQFF.

This clone occurred a few times. The rearrangement links TRBV19 to TRBJ2-3; 11 bases match TRBD2. This CDR3 spans 16 amino acids. V was pared by 1 base and J by 5 bases, with 5 bases of the junction left unmatched. Germline loops: CDR1 LNHDA, CDR2 SQIVND (reference sequence). CDR3 amino acids: CASSIVASGRQDTQYF. The CDR3 nucleotides read TGTGCCAGTAGTATAGTGGCTAGCGGGAGGCAAGATACGCAGTATTTT.

The chain links TRBV28 to TRBJ1-2, with 10 bases identical to TRBD1. There are 15 residues in the CDR3. V trimming: 7 bases; J trimming: 8 bases; junction bases outside the gene matches: 13. CDR1 is MDHEN, CDR2 SYDVKM, per germline. This CDR3 reads CASNLRDRGFGGYTF. As DNA, the CDR3 is TGTGCCAGCAACCTCCGGGACAGGGGTTTCGGGGGCTACACCTTC.

The CDR3 spells CAISHDRNTGELFF. Written as DNA, the CDR3 is TGTGCCATCAGCCATGACAGAAACACCGGGGAGCTGTTTTTT. This chain connects TRBV10-3 to TRBJ2-2; maybe TRBD1 (5 bases). Trimming removed 6 bases at V and 2 bases at J, with 10 bases between. Germline-derived CDR1 and CDR2 are ENHRY and SYGVKD. The CDR3 loop spans 14 amino acids.

As for this clone: Mismatch with germline at one junction end may stem from a read error. V is TRBV7-7 and J is TRBJ2-2; D may be TRBD2 (5 bases). Germline CDR1 is SSHAT and CDR2 is FNYEAQ (reference sequence). The CDR3 spans 14 residues. CDR3 sequence reads: CASSSEGNTGELFF. The DNA of the CDR3 is TGTGCTAGCAGCTCCGAGGGAAACACCGGGGAGCTGTTTTTT.

This clone was detected once. The chain links TRBV11-3 to TRBJ1-1; a possible D gene is TRBD1 (5 bases). CDR1 is SGHNT and CDR2 is YENEEA in the germline V gene. CDR3 length equals 14 residues. The ends were cut back, 9 bases at V and 4 bases at J, with 18 bases in the middle. This CDR3 is CASRTLGTGTEAFF. The DNA for the CDR3 is TGTGCCAGTCGAACTCTGGGCACAGGCACTGAAGCTTTCTTT.

This clone came up a few times. V gene TRBV4-2 combines with J gene TRBJ1-6, with a weak D call TRBD1 (6 bases). Per the germline V gene, CDR1 is LGHNA and CDR2 is YNFKEQ. Trimming removed 6 bases at V and 0 bases at J, with 12 bases between. The CDR3 is made up of 16 amino acids. The CDR3 DNA reads as TGTGCCAGCAGGGGGGCCAGCAGCTCCTATAATTCACCCCTCCACTTT. It is translated as CASRGASSSYNSPLHF.

The CDR3 DNA follows: TGTGCCAGCAGCCAGGAAGGGGCAGGGGGAGTAGTAAGTGGGGCCAACGTCCTGACTTTC. Translated: CASSQEGAGGVVSGANVLTF. The J gene is TRBJ2-6, the V gene TRBV4-2; 7 nucleotides align to TRBD1. Germline V gives CDR1 LGHNA, CDR2 YNFKEQ. Trimming removed 3 bases from V and 3 bases from J; junction bases left unmatched: 17. The CDR3 extends over 20 amino acids.

This clone has a handful of counts. The rearrangement uses TRBV12-3 or TRBV12-4 and TRBJ2-2, with no clear D. The V end lost 6 bases, the J end lost 7 bases, and 12 bases lay between the germline ends. CDR3 length: 13 residues. Here the CDR3 reads CASSLSNRGELFF. The CDR3 coding sequence is TGTGCCAGCAGCCTTAGCAACCGCGGGGAGCTGTTTTTT.

The chain carries TRBV30 and TRBJ2-2; no firm D call. The germline V gene has CDR1 GTSNPN and CDR2 SVGIG (reference sequence). Trimming took 0 bases from V and 3 from J, leaving 11 bases between them. This CDR3 has 15 residues. CDR3 sequence: CAWSVPVLDTGELFF. The CDR3 nucleotides read TGTGCCTGGAGTGTACCAGTGCTGGACACCGGGGAGCTGTTTTTT. Based on the CDR3 plus reference TRBV30 and TRBJ2-2, the full variable domain is SQTIHQWPATLVQPVGSPLSLECTVEGTSNPNLYWYRQAAGRGLQLLFYSVGIGQISSEVPQNLSASRPQDRQFILSSKKLLLSDSGFYLCAWSVPVLDTGELFFGEGSRLTVL.

The chain combines TRBV2 with TRBJ2-7, with 9 bases matching TRBD1. The CDR3 has 17 amino acids. Looked up from germline, CDR1 is SNHLY and CDR2 is FYNNEI. The junction had 20 bases not matched to a gene; V was cut back by 10 bases and J by 4 bases. In DNA form, the CDR3 reads TGTGCCACCCATCCGGGACAGGGAATCATTGGGGAGTACGAGCAGTACTTC. Translating gives CATHPGQGIIGEYEQYF.

This chain joins TRBV2 and TRBJ2-5, with TRBD2 matching 9 bases. Germline-derived CDR1 and CDR2 are SNHLY and FYNNEI. This CDR3 contains 13 residues. The junction had 3 bases not matched to a gene; V was cut back by 8 bases and J by 2 bases. As DNA, the CDR3 is TGTGCCAGCGGGCGGGGGGGACAAGAGACCCAGTACTTC. Its protein product is CASGRGGQETQYF.

Concerning this clone itself: An end of the junction does not agree with germline; a read error may underlie this. V usage is TRBV7-6 and J usage is TRBJ1-3; the match to TRBD1 covers 7 bases. Germline V gene data show CDR1 as SGHVS and CDR2 as FNYEAQ. This CDR3 region has 13 residues. This CDR3 is CASSLTLRTGLDF. In nucleotides, the CDR3 is TGTGCCAGCAGCTTAACCCTAAGGACAGGCCTAGACTTT.

V usage is TRBV18 and J usage is TRBJ2-7; TRBD2 aligns across 12 bases. Trimming cost V 3 bases and J 0 bases; bases outside gene matches: 18. Germline V gives CDR1 KGHSH, CDR2 LQKENI. CDR3 length: 21 amino acids. The CDR3 loop is CASSPRGGPGLAGIFSYEQYF. CDR3 coding DNA: TGTGCCAGCTCACCTCGAGGGGGCCCGGGACTAGCGGGTATCTTCTCCTACGAGCAGTACTTC.

This clone was detected only a few times. The rearrangement links TRBV5-5 to TRBJ2-3; D perhaps matches TRBD1 (6 bases). The CDR3 has 14 amino acids. V gave up 4 bases and J gave up 6 bases, with 15 bases separating them. Germline loops: CDR1 SGHKS, CDR2 YYEKEE (reference sequence). Written as DNA, the CDR3 is TGTGCCAGCAGCAGCACAGGGCTGGGGGATACGCAGTATTTT. Residues: CASSSTGLGDTQYF.

In this sample, this clone turned up a few times. The chain employs TRBV7-8 and TRBJ1-5; unclear D gene. Germline V CDR1 and CDR2: SGHVS, FQNEAQ. This CDR3 contains 13 residues. Deletions cut 1 base from V and 6 bases from J, with 7 bases between. The CDR3 region is CASSLGSRQPQHF. DNA of the CDR3: TGTGCCAGCAGCTTAGGCAGTCGTCAGCCCCAGCATTTT.

The genes are TRBV11-3 and TRBJ1-3; maybe TRBD1 (6 bases). V was clipped by 3 bases and J by 0 bases, with 12 bases between them. Germline CDR1 reads SGHNT; CDR2 reads YENEEA. There are 16 residues in the CDR3. DNA for the CDR3: TGTGCCAGCAGCTTCGGACAGATCCTCTCTGGAAACACCATATATTTT. It codes for CASSFGQILSGNTIYF.